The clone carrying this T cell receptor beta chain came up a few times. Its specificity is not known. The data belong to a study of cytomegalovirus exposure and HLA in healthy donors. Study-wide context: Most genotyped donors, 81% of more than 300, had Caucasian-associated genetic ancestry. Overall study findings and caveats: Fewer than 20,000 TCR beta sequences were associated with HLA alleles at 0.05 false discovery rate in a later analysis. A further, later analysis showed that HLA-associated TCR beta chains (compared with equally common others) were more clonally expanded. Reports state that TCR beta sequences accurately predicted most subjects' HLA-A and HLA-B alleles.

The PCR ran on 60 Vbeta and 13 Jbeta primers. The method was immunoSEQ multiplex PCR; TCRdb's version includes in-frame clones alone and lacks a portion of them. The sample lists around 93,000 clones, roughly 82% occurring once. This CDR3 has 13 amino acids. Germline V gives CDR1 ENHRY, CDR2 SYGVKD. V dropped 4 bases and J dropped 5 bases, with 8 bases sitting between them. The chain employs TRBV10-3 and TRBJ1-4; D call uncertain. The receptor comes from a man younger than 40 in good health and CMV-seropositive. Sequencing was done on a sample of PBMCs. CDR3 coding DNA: TGTGCCATCAGTGTCGGGGAGAATGAAAAACTGTTTTTT. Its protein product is CAISVGENEKLFF.